The 19 T cell receptor beta chains in this list originate from one sample, sequenced in a study of beta chain features in type 1 diabetes. Study-wide results and limits: Moderately but significantly shorter TCRB CDR3s were found in Type 1 diabetes patients in all four CD4+ subsets.

Expressed TCRB transcripts were sequenced, since all the RNA that had been isolated was reverse transcribed. Clones were sequenced by immunoSEQ multiplex PCR, and TCRdb holds only the in-frame ones, with some missing. This sample carries 150,000 to 200,000 clones, approximately 8.8% of them seen once, and the ten largest clones take roughly 0.72%. For these TCRs, the target antigens are not known. The source material was central memory CD4+ T cells from blood. Source of these receptors: a woman in her 30s with type 1 diabetes.

This clone appeared a few times. J is TRBJ2-2 and V is TRBV5-6; D perhaps matches TRBD2 (7 bases). The CDR3 runs to 14 residues. The germline V and J ends were trimmed by 5 bases and 5 bases, with 13 bases remaining between them. Per germline, CDR1 SGHDT and CDR2 YYEEEE. Here the CDR3 reads CASRTGGRTGELFF. Written as DNA, the CDR3 is TGTGCCAGCAGGACGGGGGGCAGGACCGGGGAGCTGTTTTTT.

This clone occurred a few times. J is TRBJ2-1 and V is TRBV10-3; 9 nucleotides line up with TRBD2. With V trimmed by 10 bases and J by 4 bases, 2 bases remained unmatched. The CDR3 runs 12 residues. Germline V gives CDR1 ENHRY, CDR2 SYGVKD. The DNA of the CDR3 is TGTGCCACGGGACTAGCTTACAATGAGCAGTTCTTC. Protein sequence: CATGLAYNEQFF.

This clone showed up just a few times. The V and J genes are TRBV27 and TRBJ2-1; TRBD2 matches 9 bases. CDR1 and CDR2 from the germline V gene are MNHEY and SMNVEV (reference sequence). After removal of 3 bases from V and 8 bases from J, the junction contained 5 bases not matched to a gene. The CDR3 sequence is 14 residues long. The DNA for the CDR3 is TGTGCCAGCAGTTTCAGGACTAGCGTCCATGAGCAGTTCTTC. Translating it yields CASSFRTSVHEQFF.

This chain connects TRBV11-2 to TRBJ2-1; the D gene is possibly TRBD2 (5 bases). Germline V CDR1 and CDR2: SGHAT, FQNNGV. V shed 2 bases and J shed 4 bases, with 9 bases lying between them. The CDR3 covers 14 residues. The CDR3 DNA follows: TGTGCCAGCAGCTTATTAGGGAGTTACAATGAGCAGTTCTTC. Translating gives CASSLLGSYNEQFF.

The chain uses TRBV28 and TRBJ1-5, with D possibly TRBD1 on 5 matching bases. The CDR3 length is 14 residues. CDR1 is MDHEN and CDR2 is SYDVKM in the germline V gene. Trimming removed 6 bases from V and 6 bases from J, with 15 bases in between. The CDR3 nucleotides read TGTGCCAGCAGCGCGGGGACGTCAACTCAGCCCCAGCATTTT. Protein: CASSAGTSTQPQHF.

The rearrangement joins TRBV9 to TRBJ1-3; D uncertain. The CDR3 loop spans 14 amino acids. From germline, CDR1 is SGDLS and CDR2 YYNGEE. V lost 3 bases and J lost 0, with 7 bases in between. DNA for the CDR3: TGTGCCAGCAGCGACCCGAGCTCTGGAAACACCATATATTTT. Protein product: CASSDPSSGNTIYF.

The chain links TRBV5-1 to TRBJ2-5; 13 bases align to TRBD2. With V trimmed by 4 bases and J by 2 bases, 8 bases remained unmatched. The length of the CDR3 is 17 residues. Germline CDR1 is SGHRS and CDR2 is YFSETQ. The DNA of the CDR3 is TGCGCCAGCAGCGGGGGGACTAGCGGGACGTCACAAGAGACCCAGTACTTC. Translating it yields CASSGGTSGTSQETQYF.

This clone was seen a handful of times. The chain is built from TRBV19 and TRBJ2-3; D not resolved. V was pared by 5 bases and J by 4 bases, with 16 bases between. The germline gives CDR1 LNHDA, CDR2 SQIVND (reference sequence). This CDR3 contains 15 residues. The CDR3 bases are TGTGCCAGTAGTTCGTGGTCTCAGGCCGCAGATACGCAGTATTTT. It yields the protein CASSSWSQAADTQYF.

The chain carries TRBV2 and TRBJ1-5; D perhaps matches TRBD1 (6 bases). Trimming removed 6 bases from V and 0 bases from J, with 12 bases in between. The germline gives CDR1 SNHLY, CDR2 FYNNEI. The CDR3 has 15 residues. The CDR3 loop reads CASREQDSSNQPQHF. The CDR3 DNA reads TGTGCCAGCAGGGAGCAGGACAGTAGCAATCAGCCCCAGCATTTT.

This clone has more than one count but fewer than ten. The V and J genes are TRBV19 and TRBJ2-2; TRBD2 aligns across 11 bases. Trimming cost V 8 bases and J 6 bases; bases outside gene matches: 11. The CDR3 covers 16 residues. Per the germline V gene, CDR1 is LNHDA and CDR2 is SQIVND (reference sequence). Written as DNA, the CDR3 is TGTGCCAGTTCTCCTTTAGCGGGAGGGCCCCCCGGGGAGCTGTTTTTT. Protein: CASSPLAGGPPGELFF.

This clone was counted between two and nine times. The chain links TRBV7-9 to TRBJ1-4; the D is unclear. Trimming removed 4 bases from V and 0 bases from J, with 12 bases in between. Per the germline V gene, CDR1 is SEHNR and CDR2 is FQNEAQ (reference sequence). This CDR3 spans 16 amino acids. The CDR3 loop is CASSSPRSATNEKLFF. Here the CDR3 DNA reads TGTGCCAGCAGCTCTCCTAGGTCTGCAACTAATGAAAAACTGTTTTTT.

This clone occurred a few times. The chain employs TRBV5-4 and TRBJ1-1; 8 nucleotides align to TRBD1. This CDR3 spans 14 amino acids. Germline CDR1 and CDR2: SGHNT and YYREEE (reference sequence). The J segment lost 7 bases and the V segment lost 4 bases, leaving 9 bases of the junction unmatched. This CDR3 is CASSLGQVGDEAFF. The CDR3 nucleotides are TGTGCCAGCAGCCTGGGACAGGTCGGAGATGAAGCTTTCTTT.

This clone was observed a few times. The chain joins TRBV25-1 to TRBJ1-2; no definite D call. The CDR3 is made up of 13 amino acids. Germline V CDR1 and CDR2: MGHDK, SYGVNS. Trimming removed 1 base from V and 5 bases from J, with 8 bases in between. The CDR3 region has the DNA TGTGCCAGCAGTGAATCGGAACTATATGGCTACACCTTC. Its translation: CASSESELYGYTF.

This clone turned up a few times. The rearrangement links TRBV19 to TRBJ2-2, with TRBD2 identical over 16 bases. CDR3 length equals 15 residues. Germline lookup yields CDR1 LNHDA and CDR2 SQIVND (reference sequence). The trim removed 9 bases at V and 6 bases at J, leaving 4 bases unmatched. This CDR3 reads CASGTSGRASGELFF. The CDR3 DNA is TGTGCCAGCGGGACTAGCGGGAGGGCCTCCGGGGAGCTGTTTTTT.

V gene TRBV9 combines with J gene TRBJ2-3, with TRBD2 matching over 12 bases. This CDR3 is built from 16 residues. Germline CDR1 reads SGDLS; CDR2 reads YYNGEE. The V segment lost 6 bases and the J segment 6 bases; nucleotides outside the gene matches: 11. Here the CDR3 reads CASTPTSGSAADTQYF. The CDR3 DNA reads TGTGCCAGCACCCCGACTAGCGGGAGCGCCGCTGATACGCAGTATTTT.

The CDR3 bases are TGTGCCAGCAGACCAGACAGGGAAGGGGATCAGCCCCAGCATTTT. Protein product: CASRPDREGDQPQHF. The chain combines TRBV28 with TRBJ1-5, with 7 bases lining up with TRBD1. CDR3 length: 15 amino acids. V was pared by 6 bases and J by 5 bases, with 10 bases of the junction left unmatched. CDR1 and CDR2 from the germline V gene are MDHEN and SYDVKM.

This clone was counted a few times. The rearrangement links TRBV28 to TRBJ1-1; TRBD1 matches 11 bases. The CDR3 is 16 residues long. V gave up 7 bases and J gave up 4 bases; unmatched junction bases: 11. Germline CDR1 is MDHEN and CDR2 is SYDVKM. As DNA, the CDR3 is TGTGCCAGCACCCCACCCGGGACAGGGGGTCGCACTGAAGCTTTCTTT. It codes for CASTPPGTGGRTEAFF.

Only a few counts were recorded for this clone. The chain recombines TRBV7-9 with TRBJ1-1; the D gene is possibly TRBD1 (6 bases). This CDR3 has 16 amino acids. Deletions cut 7 bases from V and 4 bases from J, with 22 bases between. Germline V gives CDR1 SEHNR, CDR2 FQNEAQ (reference sequence). CDR3 residues: CASTHNSGGAVTEAFF. DNA for the CDR3: TGTGCCAGCACTCACAACTCGGGGGGCGCGGTCACTGAAGCTTTCTTT.

The chain carries TRBV29-1 and TRBJ2-5, with 11 nucleotides matching TRBD1. The J call may be wrong; the DNA end is better matched by TRBJ2-7. From germline, CDR1 is SQVTM and CDR2 ANQGSEA. CDR3 length: 13 amino acids. CDR3 loop: CSVPGQGVYEQYF. CDR3 coding DNA: TGCAGCGTTCCGGGACAGGGGGTTTACGAGCAGTACTTC.